The 9 T cell receptor beta chains given below trace back to one sample, sequenced in a study of immune evolution from preneoplasia to lung adenocarcinoma. Assay: immunoSEQ multiplex PCR; the TCRdb copy retains only in-frame clones and omits some. In the table there are under 7,500 clones, 80% of which are singletons. The sample consisted of FFPE minimally invasive lung adenocarcinoma tissue. Receptors were obtained from a person aged 55-80 years with lung adenocarcinoma.

The V call is TRBV7-2, the J call TRBJ2-2, with 7 bases matching TRBD2. Germline V gene lookup returns CDR1 SGHTA and CDR2 FQGNSA. The CDR3 runs to 15 residues. V was clipped by 4 bases and J by 1 base; unmatched bases: 3. In DNA, the CDR3 is TGTGCCAGCAGCTCCCAGCGGGGGAACACCGGGGAGCTGTTTTTT. Amino acid sequence: CASSSQRGNTGELFF.

CDR3 sequence: CASSRDASYEQYF. The CDR3 DNA is TGTGCCAGCAGCAGAGACGCCTCCTACGAGCAGTACTTC. The J gene is TRBJ2-7, the V gene TRBV7-9; D gene ambiguous. V shed 5 bases and J shed 0 bases, with 8 bases lying between them. Germline V gives CDR1 SEHNR, CDR2 FQNEAQ (reference sequence). This CDR3 is built from 13 residues.

The rearrangement uses TRBV19 and TRBJ1-3; D perhaps matches TRBD1 (6 bases). Trimming shortened V by 7 bases and J by 0 bases, and 16 bases separated the two germline ends. The length of the CDR3 is 16 residues. CDR1 and CDR2 (germline): LNHDA, SQIVND (reference sequence). DNA for the CDR3: TGTGCCAGTACCCCTCGGGGGGCACCCTCTGGAAACACCATATATTTT. Translated, it gives CASTPRGAPSGNTIYF.

This chain links TRBV5-5 with TRBJ2-2, with D unclear. In germline, CDR1 is SGHKS, CDR2 YYEKEE (reference sequence). The CDR3 contains 16 residues. V was cut by 0 bases and J by 4 bases, with 13 bases left in between. The CDR3 bases are TGTGCCAGCAGCTTGGATCGGGCCCTGAGCACCGGGGAGCTGTTTTTT. It translates to CASSLDRALSTGELFF.

The chain carries TRBV4-2 and TRBJ2-7; 7 bases fit TRBD1. The CDR3 totals 15 residues. Germline CDR1 and CDR2: LGHNA and YNFKEQ. V lost 0 bases and J lost 5; bases outside the gene matches: 7. The CDR3 loop is CASSQETTGAHEQYF. DNA of the CDR3: TGTGCCAGCAGCCAAGAGACAACAGGGGCCCACGAGCAGTACTTC.

V gene TRBV9 combines with J gene TRBJ2-2; D is possibly TRBD1 (6 bases). This CDR3 spans 14 amino acids. Trimming stripped 2 bases from V and 1 base from J, with 6 bases between. Germline-derived CDR1 and CDR2 are SGDLS and YYNGEE. The chain's CDR3 is CASSVTGNTGELFF. The CDR3 bases are TGTGCCAGCAGCGTGACAGGGAACACCGGGGAGCTGTTTTTT.

Only one count was recorded for this clone. This chain uses TRBV30 with TRBJ2-5; a weak D match, TRBD2 (5 bases). The germline CDR1 and CDR2 sequences are GTSNPN and SVGIG (reference sequence). The CDR3 sequence is 12 residues long. Trimming stripped 3 bases from V and 5 bases from J, with 10 bases between. The CDR3 DNA sequence: TGTGCCTGGAGACCCACGGGGGAGACCCAGTACTTC. It encodes CAWRPTGETQYF.

On this clone: Additional DNA sequences in this sample encode the identical CDR3. This chain links TRBV11-3 with TRBJ2-1; tentative D call: TRBD2 (6 bases). Germline values: CDR1 SGHNT, CDR2 YENEEA. V lost 1 base and J lost 7, with 11 bases in between. The CDR3 totals 14 residues. CDR3 sequence reads: CASSLGGSGNEQFF. The DNA for the CDR3 is TGTGCCAGCAGCTTAGGTGGTAGCGGAAATGAGCAGTTCTTC.

The rearrangement joins TRBV27 to TRBJ2-5; 8 bases are shared with TRBD2. CDR3 length: 16 amino acids. Germline V lookup: CDR1 MNHEY, CDR2 SMNVEV (reference sequence). Unmatched junction bases numbered 13, after V lost 5 bases and J lost 5 bases. For the CDR3, the DNA is TGTGCCAGCAGTCCGATCGGGCGGGGGGTGAGGGAGACCCAGTACTTC. Protein sequence: CASSPIGRGVRETQYF.